One and the same sample provided the 27 T cell receptor beta chains below, sequenced in a study of patients and donors after allogeneic stem cell transplantation (dated by TCRdb to about 2020). The library was produced with RT-PCR. TCRdb shows the sequencer as NextSeq 550. The public reads were reprocessed in TCRdb via fastp at Q25 and MiXCR, keeping in-frame beta chains. Each record represents a unique CDR3 protein, reported with the most common genes and DNA among its rows. The table for this sample lists about 87,000 distinct CDR3 sequences; 5% of them were counted only once. The ten largest account for 2.6% of the sample. Sequenced input: blood, either unsorted or a sorted T cell fraction (not recorded which). Receptor source: a human donor who was either an allogeneic HSCT recipient or a stem cell or donor lymphocyte infusion donor (not recorded which). It is not recorded whose cells these are; they may come from a transplant donor.

The chain is built from TRBV6-2 or TRBV6-3 and TRBJ1-2, with D perhaps matching TRBD1 (5 bases). Trimming cost V 7 bases and J 8 bases, with 17 bases left between them. The CDR3 totals 13 residues. Per germline, CDR1 MNHEY and CDR2 SVGEGT. The CDR3 spells CASISPGEEGYTF. The CDR3 nucleotides read TGTGCCAGCATCTCACCGGGGGAGGAGGGCTACACCTTC.

In its sample, this clonotype was seen many times. The chain links TRBV5-4 to TRBJ1-1; tentative D call: TRBD1 (6 bases). The germline V and J ends were trimmed by 4 bases and 0 bases, with 16 bases remaining between them. Germline CDR1 SGHNT, CDR2 YYREEE (reference sequence). CDR3 length equals 16 residues. The CDR3 sequence is CASSARDTYMNTEAFF. As DNA, the CDR3 is TGTGCCAGCAGCGCCCGGGACACCTACATGAACACTGAAGCTTTCTTT.

This clonotype has a count of ten or more. The rearrangement uses TRBV20-1 and TRBJ2-1; the match to TRBD1 covers 10 bases. The CDR3 extends over 15 amino acids. The germline CDR1 and CDR2 sequences are DFQATT and SNEGSKA (reference sequence). Losses at the gene ends were 6 bases for V and 7 bases for J; bases not matched to a gene: 12. In nucleotides, the CDR3 is TGCAGTGCCCCCTCTAGGACAGGGGGTTGGAATGAGCAGTTCTTC. Protein: CSAPSRTGGWNEQFF.

This clonotype was counted ten times or more. This chain joins TRBV27 and TRBJ2-1, with 11 bases identical to TRBD2. Germline CDR1 is MNHEY and CDR2 is SMNVEV (reference sequence). The CDR3 length is 16 residues. The V and J ends lost 5 bases and 0 bases, in that order; junction bases with no gene match: 3. The CDR3 DNA reads TGTGCCAGCAGTAGACTAGCGGGACGCTCCTACAATGAGCAGTTCTTC. It is translated as CASSRLAGRSYNEQFF.

This clonotype has a count of ten or more. This sequence joins TRBV10-3 and TRBJ1-1; 7 positions agree with TRBD1. The CDR3 is 16 residues long. From germline, CDR1 is ENHRY and CDR2 SYGVKD. The junction had 19 bases not matched to a gene; V was cut back by 10 bases and J by 5 bases. The chain's CDR3 is CATTLSGGVSVTEAFF. The CDR3, as DNA: TGTGCCACCACGCTGTCAGGGGGAGTGTCGGTGACTGAAGCTTTCTTT.

This clonotype was seen ten or more times. The chain recombines TRBV7-8 with TRBJ2-2, with D perhaps TRBD2 (6 bases). Germline-derived CDR1 and CDR2 are SGHVS and FQNEAQ. Between the trimmed V and J ends, which lost 3 bases and 0 bases, there was a span of 11 bases. The CDR3 length is 16 residues. The CDR3 nucleotides are TGTGCCAGCAGCTTTTTCACGGGGGCGAACACCGGGGAGCTGTTTTTT. This gives the protein CASSFFTGANTGELFF.

By share, this clonotype ranks as medium-sized (0.01 to 0.1%). The V call is TRBV5-1, the J call TRBJ2-7, with 10 bases lining up with TRBD1. V dropped 3 bases and J dropped 5; count of bases not matched to a gene: 8. Germline V gene lookup returns CDR1 SGHRS and CDR2 YFSETQ. The CDR3 has 15 amino acids. CDR3 sequence: CASSSGQGSVHEQYF. The CDR3 DNA reads TGCGCCAGCAGCTCGGGACAGGGGTCGGTACACGAGCAGTACTTC.

This clonotype has only a few counts. The chain employs TRBV7-8 and TRBJ2-1; no clear D. V lost 5 bases and J 0 bases, leaving 14 bases between the germline ends. The CDR3 loop spans 16 amino acids. Germline V gives CDR1 SGHVS, CDR2 FQNEAQ. As DNA, the CDR3 is TGTGCCAGCAGCCAAGGGATCGAGTCCTCCTACAATGAGCAGTTCTTC. It is translated as CASSQGIESSYNEQFF. The entire variable domain, with the rest obtained from reference TRBV7-8 and TRBJ2-1, is as follows: GAGVSQSPRYKVAKRGQDVALRCDPISGHVSLFWYQQALGQGPEFLTYFQNEAQLDKSGLPSDRFFAERPEGSVSTLKIQRTQQEDSAVYLCASSQGIESSYNEQFFGPGTRLTVL.

This chain joins TRBV5-1 and TRBJ1-1; 9 positions match TRBD1. Germline trimming cut 2 bases from V and 3 bases from J; bases unmatched to any gene: 5. This CDR3 region has 15 residues. CDR1 is SGHRS, CDR2 YFSETQ, per germline. The CDR3 sequence: CASSLQGAGHTEAFF. The CDR3 coding sequence is TGCGCCAGCAGCTTACAGGGGGCAGGGCACACTGAAGCTTTCTTT.

This chain joins TRBV5-4 and TRBJ1-2; D not resolved. Germline V lookup: CDR1 SGHNT, CDR2 YYREEE (reference sequence). With 1 base removed from V and 6 bases from J, the gap between germline ends came to 10 bases. CDR3 size: 13 residues. This CDR3 reads CASSLSPADGYTF. CDR3 coding DNA: TGTGCCAGCAGCTTGAGCCCTGCCGATGGCTACACCTTC. The entire variable domain, with the rest obtained from reference TRBV5-4 and TRBJ1-2, is as follows: ETGVTQSPTHLIKTRGQQVTLRCSSQSGHNTVSWYQQALGQGPQFIFQYYREEENGRGNFPPRFSGLQFPNYSSELNVNALELDDSALYLCASSLSPADGYTFGSGTRLTVV.

This clonotype was counted between two and nine times. The chain joins TRBV11-2 to TRBJ1-2; the D gene is possibly TRBD1 (5 bases). V lost 6 bases and J lost 6, with 17 bases in between. This CDR3 region has 14 residues. CDR1 is SGHAT and CDR2 is FQNNGV in the germline V gene. For the CDR3, the DNA is TGTGCCAGCAGACCAATCCGGGACCATGATGGCTACACCTTC. Protein product: CASRPIRDHDGYTF.

This chain links TRBV20-1 with TRBJ2-3; 8 positions match TRBD2. With V trimmed by 2 bases and J by 3 bases, 7 bases remained unmatched. CDR3 length: 15 residues. In germline, CDR1 is DFQATT, CDR2 SNEGSKA (reference sequence). The DNA of the CDR3 is TGCAGTGCTAGATCAGCGGGAGAAGTAACAGATACGCAGTATTTT. Residues: CSARSAGEVTDTQYF.

This clonotype has a handful of counts. J is TRBJ1-5 and V is TRBV19; TRBD1 might be the D (6 bases). Germline lookup yields CDR1 LNHDA and CDR2 SQIVND (reference sequence). The V end was cut by 3 bases, the J end by 0 bases, with 12 bases between. The CDR3 sequence is 16 residues long. The CDR3 reads CASSIYPRGSNQPQHF. The CDR3, as DNA: TGTGCCAGTAGTATTTATCCCAGGGGTAGCAATCAGCCCCAGCATTTT.

This clonotype was counted at least ten times. The rearrangement links TRBV20-1 to TRBJ2-2; 9 bases fit TRBD1. Germline V gene sequence: CDR1 DFQATT, CDR2 SNEGSKA (reference sequence). The CDR3 runs 14 residues. With V trimmed by 5 bases and J by 7 bases, 8 bases remained unmatched. The CDR3 DNA is TGCAGTGCTGGCCCACAGGGGGCGGGCGGGGAGCTGTTTTTT. Translated: CSAGPQGAGGELFF.

This clonotype was seen repeatedly, ten times or more. This rearrangement joins TRBV3-1 to TRBJ2-1, with D perhaps TRBD2 (6 bases). The V and J ends lost 1 base and 9 bases respectively, with 13 bases between them. This CDR3 is built from 14 residues. Looked up from germline, CDR1 is LGHDT and CDR2 is YNNKEL (reference sequence). The chain's CDR3 is CASSQGRAEFEQFF. In DNA form, the CDR3 reads TGTGCCAGCAGCCAAGGGAGGGCTGAATTTGAGCAGTTCTTC.

This clonotype was counted many times. The V and J genes are TRBV27 and TRBJ1-2; 10 nucleotides agree with TRBD1. CDR1 and CDR2 (germline): MNHEY, SMNVEV (reference sequence). With V trimmed by 0 bases and J by 8 bases, 9 bases remained unmatched. The CDR3 is 16 residues long. The CDR3 sequence is CASSLSGTGARGGYTF. CDR3 nucleotides: TGTGCCAGCAGTTTATCCGGGACAGGGGCGCGAGGGGGCTACACCTTC.

This clonotype has only a few counts. J is TRBJ2-7 and V is TRBV28; no definite D call. V dropped 2 bases and J dropped 4 bases, with 9 bases sitting between them. The CDR3 is made up of 13 amino acids. CDR1 MDHEN and CDR2 SYDVKM come from the germline V gene. CDR3 residues: CASSLGPLYEQYF. The CDR3 DNA reads as TGTGCCAGCAGTTTAGGCCCTCTTTACGAGCAGTACTTC.

This clonotype occurred many times. The J gene is TRBJ2-5, the V gene TRBV11-2; D is possibly TRBD1 (6 bases). Germline V gives CDR1 SGHAT, CDR2 FQNNGV. This CDR3 is built from 14 residues. Trimming shortened V by 1 base and J by 5 bases, and 11 bases separated the two germline ends. The CDR3 DNA reads TGTGCCAGCAGCTTAGGCAGGGGTTCGGAGACCCAGTACTTC. Protein product: CASSLGRGSETQYF.

This clonotype was detected many times. The chain is built from TRBV15 and TRBJ2-1; D unresolved. The CDR3 is 12 amino acids. V was shortened by 5 bases and J by 3 bases, with 5 bases between the two germline ends. Germline loops: CDR1 LNHNV, CDR2 YYDKDF (reference sequence). The CDR3 is CATSAIYNEQFF. CDR3 coding DNA: TGTGCCACCAGCGCGATCTACAATGAGCAGTTCTTC.

The sample holds a few counts of this clonotype. This CDR3 reads CASSEESYEQYF. DNA of the CDR3: TGTGCCAGCAGTGAAGAGTCCTACGAGCAGTACTTC. This chain connects TRBV6-1 to TRBJ2-7; D unclear. CDR3 size: 12 residues. With 1 base removed from V and 1 base from J, the gap between germline ends came to 2 bases. Germline V lookup: CDR1 MNHNS, CDR2 SASEGT.

The rearrangement joins TRBV19 to TRBJ1-2, with D maybe TRBD1 (6 bases). Germline values: CDR1 LNHDA, CDR2 SQIVND (reference sequence). The CDR3 is 14 residues long. Trimming took off 6 bases at V and 1 base at J, with 12 bases between the two ends. CDR3 sequence reads: CASRQTGSNYGYTF. DNA for the CDR3: TGTGCCAGTAGGCAAACAGGGAGTAACTATGGCTACACCTTC.

This clonotype was seen ten or more times. The chain couples TRBV4-1 to TRBJ2-2; possibly TRBD1 for D (6 bases). The V end lost 4 bases, the J end lost 3 bases, and 12 bases lay between the germline ends. The CDR3 is 15 amino acids. Germline CDR1 is MGHRA and CDR2 is YSYEKL. The chain's CDR3 is CASSRNYRDTGELFF. The CDR3 bases are TGCGCCAGCAGCCGTAACTACAGGGACACCGGGGAGCTGTTTTTT.

The gene calls are TRBV12-2 and TRBJ2-7; the D segment call TRBD2 is taken from the table without a DNA check. TRBV12-2 corresponds to a pseudogene. The CDR3 spans 16 residues. The CDR3 DNA is TGTGCAAGTCGCCCCCCCTCTAGCGGGAGGACCTACGAGCAGTACTTC. Translating it yields CASRPPSSGRTYEQYF.

This clonotype was found many times. V is TRBV5-5 and J is TRBJ1-1, with 7 bases aligning to TRBD1. V gave up 3 bases and J gave up 0 bases; unmatched junction bases: 11. The germline V gene encodes CDR1 SGHKS and CDR2 YYEKEE (reference sequence). CDR3 length: 17 amino acids. CDR3: CASSYQSGTAMNTEAFF. The CDR3 DNA reads TGTGCCAGCAGCTACCAGTCCGGGACAGCAATGAACACTGAAGCTTTCTTT.

This clonotype occurred many times. The chain uses TRBV5-1 and TRBJ1-3; D gene uncertain. The CDR3 loop spans 16 amino acids. Trimming cost V 4 bases and J 0 bases, with 14 bases left between them. The V gene's germline CDR1 is SGHRS and CDR2 YFSETQ. CDR3 DNA sequence: TGCGCCAGCAGCCCTATGGACGTCTTCTCTGGAAACACCATATATTTT. This sequence encodes CASSPMDVFSGNTIYF.

This clonotype showed up just a few times. The chain has TRBV3-1 and TRBJ2-5, with TRBD2 matching 8 bases. The V segment lost 0 bases and the J segment 1 base; nucleotides outside the gene matches: 10. The CDR3 has 18 residues. Per germline, CDR1 LGHDT and CDR2 YNNKEL (reference sequence). The CDR3 DNA follows: TGTGCCAGCAGCCAAGATCTTCGGGGGGGGTCCCCCCAAGAGACCCAGTACTTC. It encodes CASSQDLRGGSPQETQYF.

In this sample, this clonotype turned up many times. The V gene is TRBV7-8, the J gene TRBJ1-1; perhaps TRBD1 as D (6 bases). The germline V gene encodes CDR1 SGHVS and CDR2 FQNEAQ. Trimming cost V 3 bases and J 0 bases, with 11 bases left between them. This CDR3 region has 15 residues. The CDR3 DNA sequence: TGTGCCAGCAGCTTGAGACAGGCAATGAACACTGAAGCTTTCTTT. Its translation is CASSLRQAMNTEAFF.